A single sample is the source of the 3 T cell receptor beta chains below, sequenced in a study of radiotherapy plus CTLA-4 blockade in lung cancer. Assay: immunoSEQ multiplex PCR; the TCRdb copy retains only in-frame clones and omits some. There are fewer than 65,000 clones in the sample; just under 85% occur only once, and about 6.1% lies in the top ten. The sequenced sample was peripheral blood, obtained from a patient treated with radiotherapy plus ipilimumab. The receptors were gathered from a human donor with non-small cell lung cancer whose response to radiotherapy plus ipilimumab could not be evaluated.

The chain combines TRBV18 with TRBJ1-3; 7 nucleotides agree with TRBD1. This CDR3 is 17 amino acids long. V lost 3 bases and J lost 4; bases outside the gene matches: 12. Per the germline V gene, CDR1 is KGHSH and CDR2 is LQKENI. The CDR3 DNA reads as TGTGCCAGCTCACCGACGGCGTACACAGGGGTCGGAAACACCATATATTTT. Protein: CASSPTAYTGVGNTIYF.

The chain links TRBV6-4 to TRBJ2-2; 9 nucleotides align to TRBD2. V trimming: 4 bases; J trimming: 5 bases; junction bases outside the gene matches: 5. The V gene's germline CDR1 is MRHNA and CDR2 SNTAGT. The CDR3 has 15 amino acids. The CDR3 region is CASSAAGGATGELFF. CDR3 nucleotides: TGTGCCAGCAGTGCGGCGGGAGGGGCGACCGGGGAGCTGTTTTTT.

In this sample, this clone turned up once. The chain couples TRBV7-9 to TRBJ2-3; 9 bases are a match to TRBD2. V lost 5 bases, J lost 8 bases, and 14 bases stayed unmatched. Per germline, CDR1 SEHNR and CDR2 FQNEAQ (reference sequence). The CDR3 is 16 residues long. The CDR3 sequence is CASSARLAGYQGTQYF. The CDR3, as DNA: TGTGCCAGCAGCGCCAGGCTAGCGGGATACCAAGGTACGCAGTATTTT.